This TCR beta chain was retrieved from a study of human CD8 memory T cell subsets. Concerning this clonotype: Its antigen is not identified.

A UMI-labeled 5' RACE approach was the method that produced the TCR beta libraries. TCRdb re-called the 5' RACE reads, yielding one record per CDR3 amino acid sequence without DNA. The sample has 15,000 or so distinct CDR3 sequences. This CDR3 region has 15 residues. Per germline, CDR1 KGHSH and CDR2 LQKENI. The RNA's source was duplicate vials of around 150,000 sorted CD8+ T cells per subset. Study findings and constraints: Exclusively the beta chains of the T cell receptor underwent sequencing in this study.

The clonotype originates from a human donor in good health. This rearrangement joins TRBV18 to TRBJ2-1; TCRdb's D call of TRBD2 is untestable without DNA. Material for sequencing was CD8+ stem-like memory T cells (TSCM and TCM) sorted from PBMCs. The subset here: stem-like memory CD8 T cells (TSTEM), CCR7+ PD-1- TIGIT-. The CDR3: CASHQAGAIYNEQFF.